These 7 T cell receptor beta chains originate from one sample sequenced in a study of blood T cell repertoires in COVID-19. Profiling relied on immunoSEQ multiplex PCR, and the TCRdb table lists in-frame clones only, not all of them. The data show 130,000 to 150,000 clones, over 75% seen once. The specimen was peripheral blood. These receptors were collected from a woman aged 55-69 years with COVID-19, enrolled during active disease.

CDR3 loop: CASSLLGGAGIEKLFF. The CDR3 DNA is TGCGCCAGCAGCCTCTTGGGGGGGGCCGGCATCGAAAAACTGTTTTTT. The rearrangement links TRBV5-1 to TRBJ1-4; tentative D call: TRBD1 (6 bases). The CDR3 sequence is 16 residues long. Between the trimmed V and J ends, which lost 4 bases and 8 bases, there was a span of 21 bases. Per germline, CDR1 SGHRS and CDR2 YFSETQ.

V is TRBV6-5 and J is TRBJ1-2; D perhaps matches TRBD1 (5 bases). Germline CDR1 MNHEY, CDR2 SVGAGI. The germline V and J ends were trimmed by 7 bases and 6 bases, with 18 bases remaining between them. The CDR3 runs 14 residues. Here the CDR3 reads CASNQGIVSNGYTF. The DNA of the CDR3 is TGTGCCAGCAATCAGGGTATTGTGTCTAATGGCTACACCTTC.

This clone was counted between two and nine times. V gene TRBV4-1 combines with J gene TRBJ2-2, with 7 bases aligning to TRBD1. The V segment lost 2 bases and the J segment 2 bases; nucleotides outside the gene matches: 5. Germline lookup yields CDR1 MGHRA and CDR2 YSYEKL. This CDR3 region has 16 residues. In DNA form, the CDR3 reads TGCGCCAGCAGCCAAAAAGGGGACAGTAACACCGGGGAGCTGTTTTTT. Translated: CASSQKGDSNTGELFF.

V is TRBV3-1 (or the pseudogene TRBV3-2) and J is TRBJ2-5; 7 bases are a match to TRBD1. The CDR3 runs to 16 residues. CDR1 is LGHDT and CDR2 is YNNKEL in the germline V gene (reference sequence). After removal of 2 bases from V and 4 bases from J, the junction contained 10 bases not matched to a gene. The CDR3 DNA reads TGTGCCAGCAGCCAATTACAGGGGTGCACAGGAGAGACCCAGTACTTC. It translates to CASSQLQGCTGETQYF.

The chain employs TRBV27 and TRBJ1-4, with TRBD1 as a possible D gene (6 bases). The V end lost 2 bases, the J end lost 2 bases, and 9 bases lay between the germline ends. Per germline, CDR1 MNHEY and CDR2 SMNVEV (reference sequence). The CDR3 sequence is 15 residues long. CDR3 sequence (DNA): TGTGCCAGCAGTTTAGCAGGGGCTACTAATGAAAAACTGTTTTTT. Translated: CASSLAGATNEKLFF.

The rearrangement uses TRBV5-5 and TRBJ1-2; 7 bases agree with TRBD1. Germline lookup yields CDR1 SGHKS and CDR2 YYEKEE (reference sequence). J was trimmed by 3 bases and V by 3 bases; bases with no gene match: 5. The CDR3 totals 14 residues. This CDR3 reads CASSSHRGDYGYTF. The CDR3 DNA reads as TGTGCCAGCAGCTCCCACAGGGGAGACTATGGCTACACCTTC.

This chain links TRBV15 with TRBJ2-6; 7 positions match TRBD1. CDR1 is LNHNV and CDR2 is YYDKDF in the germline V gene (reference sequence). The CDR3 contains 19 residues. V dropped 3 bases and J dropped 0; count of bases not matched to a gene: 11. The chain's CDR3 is CATSSDTGEPPSGANVLTF. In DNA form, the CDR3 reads TGTGCCACCAGCAGTGATACAGGGGAGCCACCCTCTGGGGCCAACGTCCTGACTTTC.